A selection of T cell receptor beta chains follows, all from one sample in a study of blood T cell repertoires in COVID-19. The data were produced by immunoSEQ multiplex PCR, yet TCRdb's version contains in-frame clones alone and is incomplete. The sample holds about 150,000 clones, around 80% seen once. Sequencing input: peripheral blood. The receptors here all came from a woman aged 50 to 60 with acute or convalescent COVID-19. CDR3s include the opening cysteine and the closing phenylalanine or tryptophan. D genes are given only for firm matches. For some rows the clone size is stated as once, few or many, or as a class when expanded; others skip it.

clone size,D gene,V gene,J gene,CDR3 protein,CDR3 DNA
-,-,TRBV6-6,TRBJ2-7,CASSYRGWNDEQYF,TGTGCCAGCAGTTACCGGGGGTGGAATGACGAGCAGTACTTC
-,-,TRBV28,TRBJ1-5,CASTPRRGGHQPQHF,TGTGCCAGCACCCCGAGGAGGGGGGGACATCAGCCCCAGCATTTT
few,-,TRBV7-8,TRBJ1-3,CASSLRTSGNTIYF,TGTGCCAGCAGCTTAAGGACTTCCGGAAACACCATATATTTT
-,-,TRBV7-9,TRBJ2-7,CASSLESPTQQYF,TGTGCCAGCAGCTTAGAGTCACCTACCCAGCAGTACTTC
-,-,TRBV23-1,TRBJ1-1,CAVKRGGAHVNTEAFF,TGCGCGGTGAAACGCGGGGGCGCACACGTGAACACTGAAGCTTTCTTT
few,TRBD1,TRBV6-4,TRBJ1-2,CASSYRQGHYGYTF,TGTGCCAGCAGCTACAGACAGGGACACTATGGCTACACCTTC
-,-,TRBV29-1,TRBJ2-7,CSVEESAGGLDEQYF,TGCAGCGTTGAAGAAAGTGCAGGGGGGCTAGACGAGCAGTACTTC
-,TRBD2,TRBV6-1,TRBJ2-7,CASSDRASGSPYEQYF,TGTGCCAGCAGTGATCGGGCTAGCGGGAGCCCTTACGAGCAGTACTTC
-,-,TRBV5-1,TRBJ1-2,CASRDGDYGYTF,TGCGCCAGCAGAGACGGGGACTATGGCTACACCTTC
once,-,TRBV27,TRBJ2-7,CASSLSPDTPLHKYF,TGTGCCAGCAGTTTAAGCCCCGACACTCCACTCCATAAGTACTTC
-,TRBD1,TRBV7-2,TRBJ2-2,CASSYRTGDTGELFF,TGTGCCAGCAGCTATCGGACAGGGGACACCGGGGAGCTGTTTTTT
few,-,TRBV4-3,TRBJ2-1,CASSQDGGQYNEQFF,TGCGCCAGCAGCCAAGACGGGGGACAGTACAATGAGCAGTTCTTC
-,TRBD1,TRBV7-6,TRBJ2-7,CASSLAVTGSSEQYF,TGTGCCAGCAGCTTAGCGGTGACAGGGAGTTCCGAGCAGTACTTC
-,-,TRBV7-8,TRBJ2-7,CASSLGGSLEQYF,TGTGCCAGCAGCTTAGGAGGAAGTCTCGAGCAGTACTTC
-,TRBD1,TRBV3-1/TRBV3-2,TRBJ1-5,CASSLTGGEQPQHF,TGTGCCAGCAGCCTAACAGGGGGCGAACAGCCCCAGCATTTT
-,TRBD1,TRBV28,TRBJ2-7,CASISGDSNYEQYF,TGTGCCAGCATCTCTGGGGACAGTAACTACGAGCAGTACTTC
-,TRBD1,TRBV24-1,TRBJ2-6,CATSDRQGGHSGANVLTF,TGTGCCACCAGTGATCGACAGGGGGGCCACTCTGGGGCCAACGTCCTGACTTTC
-,TRBD2,TRBV5-6,TRBJ2-1,CASSPLSWEGRDEQFF,TGTGCCAGCAGCCCCCTTTCGTGGGAGGGCCGGGATGAGCAGTTCTTC
-,TRBD1,TRBV29-1,TRBJ2-2,CSVSQGARTGELFF,TGCAGCGTCTCACAGGGGGCGCGCACCGGGGAGCTGTTTTTT
-,TRBD2,TRBV2,TRBJ2-5,CASSETSGGFQETQYF,TGTGCCAGCAGTGAGACTAGCGGAGGATTCCAAGAGACCCAGTACTTC
-,-,TRBV2,TRBJ2-1,CASSLTSPRAGPNEQFF,TGTGCCAGCTCCCTCACAAGTCCCAGGGCCGGACCAAATGAGCAGTTCTTC
-,-,TRBV6-1,TRBJ1-4,CASSDRGGFEKLFF,TGTGCCAGCAGTGACAGGGGTGGTTTTGAAAAACTGTTTTTT
once,TRBD1,TRBV27,TRBJ2-2,CASSPHRGSDTGELFF,TGTGCCAGCAGTCCTCACAGGGGGTCGGACACCGGGGAGCTGTTTTTT
few,-,TRBV29-1,TRBJ1-1,CSVAGKGATEAFF,TGCAGCGTTGCCGGCAAGGGAGCGACTGAAGCTTTCTTT
-,TRBD1,TRBV19,TRBJ1-5,CASSRSGTGSQPQHF,TGTGCCAGTAGTAGGTCTGGGACAGGGAGCCAGCCCCAGCATTTT
once,TRBD1,TRBV5-4,TRBJ2-7,CASSLGTGSSYSYEQYF,TGTGCCAGCAGCCTGGGGACAGGGTCGTCCTACTCCTACGAGCAGTACTTC
-,-,TRBV29-1,TRBJ2-5,CSVDLSGKTQYF,TGCAGCGTTGATTTGTCAGGGAAGACCCAGTACTTC
-,TRBD2,TRBV9,TRBJ2-3,CASSGLAGATGDTQYF,TGTGCCAGCAGCGGACTAGCGGGAGCAACTGGAGATACGCAGTATTTT
-,-,TRBV6-5,TRBJ1-5,CASRSDSRSNQPQHF,TGTGCCAGCAGGTCCGACTCCCGTAGCAATCAGCCCCAGCATTTT
-,-,TRBV4-2,TRBJ1-3,CASSQRGSGNTIYF,TGTGCCAGCAGCCAACGGGGCTCTGGAAACACCATATATTTT
-,-,TRBV19,TRBJ1-5,CASSPGLRGNQPQHF,TGTGCCAGTAGCCCCGGCCTCAGGGGAAATCAGCCCCAGCATTTT
-,-,TRBV24-1,TRBJ2-1,CATSDLNGTPDVFF,TGTGCCACCAGTGATTTGAATGGGACTCCTGACGTGTTCTTC
-,-,TRBV29-1,TRBJ1-2,CSVVDSGMDGYTF,TGCAGCGTTGTGGATTCAGGGATGGATGGCTACACCTTC
-,TRBD2,TRBV6-5,TRBJ2-2,CASSYAGLANTGELFF,TGTGCCAGCAGTTACGCGGGACTAGCGAACACCGGGGAGCTGTTTTTT
-,TRBD2,TRBV5-1,TRBJ2-5,CASSQGTSGAGGTQYF,TGCGCCAGCAGCCAGGGGACTAGCGGAGCGGGGGGGACCCAGTACTTC
-,TRBD2,TRBV7-2,TRBJ2-7,CASSWTSATYTYEQYF,TGTGCCAGCAGCTGGACTAGCGCGACTTATACCTACGAGCAGTACTTC
-,TRBD1,TRBV4-2,TRBJ1-2,CASSRPGDRGRVTF,TGTGCCAGCAGCCGCCCGGGGGACAGGGGACGGGTCACCTTC
-,-,TRBV6-4,TRBJ1-4,CASSEREGEKLFF,TGTGCCAGCAGTGAGAGGGAGGGCGAAAAACTGTTTTTT
-,-,TRBV19,TRBJ1-4,CASSIGTLNEKLFF,TGTGCCAGTAGTATAGGGACTCTCAATGAAAAACTGTTTTTT
-,TRBD1,TRBV4-2,TRBJ1-3,CASSQGGTVGNTIYF,TGTGCCAGCAGCCAAGGGGGGACAGTTGGAAACACCATATATTTT
-,-,TRBV29-1,TRBJ2-1,CSVGSQGVGNEQFF,TGCAGCGTTGGTTCCCAGGGCGTCGGCAATGAGCAGTTCTTC
-,-,TRBV2,TRBJ1-3,CASRSGGGGNTIYF,TGTGCCAGCAGGAGCGGGGGTGGAGGAAACACCATATATTTT
-,TRBD1,TRBV7-9,TRBJ1-3,CASSSGQTSGNTIYF,TGTGCCAGCAGCTCGGGACAGACCTCTGGAAACACCATATATTTT
few,TRBD1,TRBV10-3,TRBJ1-5,CAISETDRGHQPQHF,TGTGCCATCAGTGAGACTGACAGGGGGCATCAGCCCCAGCATTTT
-,-,TRBV2,TRBJ2-7,CASSKDSSREQYF,TGTGCCAGCAGCAAAGACTCTAGTAGAGAGCAGTACTTC
few,-,TRBV5-3,TRBJ2-3,CARRATSTDTQYF,TGTGCCAGGAGAGCGACTAGCACAGATACGCAGTATTTT
-,-,TRBV23-1,TRBJ2-3,CASSQSGQVSDTQYF,TGCGCCAGCAGTCAATCTGGGCAGGTTTCAGATACGCAGTATTTT
-,-,TRBV27,TRBJ1-6,CASKLEDSPLHF,TGTGCCAGCAAACTCGAGGATTCACCCCTCCACTTT
-,TRBD1,TRBV28,TRBJ1-4,CASSSLQGKNEKLFF,TGTGCCAGCAGTTCCCTACAGGGGAAAAATGAAAAACTGTTTTTT
few,-,TRBV10-3,TRBJ2-7,CAISVQERGSYEQYF,TGTGCCATCAGTGTTCAAGAAAGAGGCTCCTACGAGCAGTACTTC